This TCR beta chain was sequenced during a study of T cells in Graves' hyperthyroidism and ophthalmopathy. V was pared by 6 bases and J by 0 bases, with 7 bases between. The CDR3 loop spans 13 amino acids. CDR1 is MDHEN and CDR2 is SYDVKM in the germline V gene. This clonotype has at least ten counts. Template material for amplifying TCR beta CDR3 regions consisted of RNA transcripts. Carried out on the TCR CDR3, a first-round RT-PCR used the HTBI primer set. TCRdb re-called the multiplex PCR reads through MiXCR, storing one row per CDR3 protein. The table has 350,000 or so distinct CDR3 sequences, 15% to 20% seen once.

Sequenced input: blood. The receptor was derived from a woman aged 45-65 years with Graves' hyperthyroidism. J is TRBJ2-3 and V is TRBV28; D not resolved. The CDR3 here is CASRVESTDTQYF. Written as DNA, the CDR3 is TGTGCCAGCAGGGTTGAGAGCACAGATACGCAGTATTTT.